The next 15 T cell receptor beta chains were all read from a single sample in a study of blood T cell repertoires in COVID-19. Profiled with immunoSEQ multiplex PCR; TCRdb holds only in-frame clones, not every one. The profile shows a few hundred thousand clones, 80% to 90% of them singletons. Sequencing was done on a sample of PBMCs or T cells enriched from blood (not recorded which). The receptors here all came from a woman in her forties or fifties who had recovered from COVID-19.

A note on this clone: A junction end diverges from the germline sequence, so it may reflect a read error. This sequence joins TRBV18 and TRBJ2-2; TRBD2 matches 10 bases. The CDR3 has 16 amino acids. In germline, CDR1 is KGHSH, CDR2 LQKENI. The CDR3 loop reads CANSPRTSGNTGELFF. The CDR3 nucleotides read TGTGCCAACTCACCACGGACTAGCGGGAACACCGGGGAGCTGTTTTTT.

This chain connects TRBV28 to TRBJ2-7; TRBD2 is a possible D gene (6 bases). Germline assignment: CDR1 MDHEN and CDR2 SYDVKM. The CDR3 extends over 15 amino acids. V was pared by 8 bases and J by 2 bases, with 19 bases between. The CDR3 sequence: CASLAPGSGAYEQYF. In DNA, the CDR3 is TGTGCCAGCCTTGCCCCCGGATCGGGGGCCTACGAGCAGTACTTC.

J is TRBJ1-1 and V is TRBV7-9, with 8 positions matching TRBD1. Trimming cost V 5 bases and J 1 base; bases outside gene matches: 12. CDR3 size: 17 residues. Germline V gene data show CDR1 as SEHNR and CDR2 as FQNEAQ (reference sequence). CDR3 sequence reads: CASSPRTGIDSNTEAFF. The CDR3 DNA reads TGTGCCAGCAGCCCCCGGACAGGGATAGATTCGAACACTGAAGCTTTCTTT.

This clone was observed a handful of times. The rearrangement joins TRBV5-1 to TRBJ2-1, with a tentative D call TRBD1 (5 bases). The length of the CDR3 is 12 residues. V was trimmed by 1 base and J by 9 bases, leaving 8 bases between them. CDR1 SGHRS and CDR2 YFSETQ come from the germline V gene. The CDR3 nucleotides are TGCGCCAGCAGCTTGAGGGGCCTTGAGCAGTTCTTC. Translating gives CASSLRGLEQFF. Variable domain in full (rest from reference TRBV5-1 and TRBJ2-1): KAGVTQTPRYLIKTRGQQVTLSCSPISGHRSVSWYQQTPGQGLQFLFEYFSETQRNKGNFPGRFSGRQFSNSRSEMNVSTLELGDSALYLCASSLRGLEQFFGPGTRLTVL.

Concerning this clone itself: In the same sample, other DNA sequences code for this CDR3. For the CDR3, the DNA is TGCGCCAGCAGCTATGTGGGGGGTCCGGGTTCAACGGAGATGGGTGGCTACACCTTC. Its translation is CASSYVGGPGSTEMGGYTF. This rearrangement joins TRBV5-1 to TRBJ1-2; tentatively, D is TRBD1 (5 bases). CDR3 length equals 19 residues. Trimming removed 3 bases from V and 7 bases from J, with 31 bases in between. CDR1 is SGHRS and CDR2 is YFSETQ in the germline V gene.

The gene calls are TRBV6-6 and TRBJ2-7; 8 positions match TRBD1. The length of the CDR3 is 15 residues. J was trimmed by 4 bases and V by 0 bases; bases with no gene match: 5. CDR1 and CDR2 from the germline V gene are MNHNY and SVGAGI (reference sequence). In DNA, the CDR3 is TGTGCCAGCAGTTACTCGTCAGGGGGCGGTTACGAGCAGTACTTC. Residues: CASSYSSGGGYEQYF.

The chain couples TRBV6-2 or TRBV6-3 to TRBJ2-6; possibly TRBD2 for D (6 bases). This CDR3 has 18 residues. V was clipped by 2 bases and J by 0 bases, with 14 bases between them. Germline lookup yields CDR1 MNHEY and CDR2 SVGEGT. The CDR3 DNA follows: TGTGCCAGCAGTTACCTCGGACCCGGGAGCTCTGGGGCCAACGTCCTGACTTTC. Its translation is CASSYLGPGSSGANVLTF.

This rearrangement joins TRBV28 to TRBJ2-2; 7 bases align to TRBD1. Germline values: CDR1 MDHEN, CDR2 SYDVKM. This CDR3 spans 15 amino acids. With V trimmed by 6 bases and J by 6 bases, 10 bases remained unmatched. In DNA, the CDR3 is TGTGCCAGCAGCCCCGACAGGGTGGGAGCCGGGGAGCTGTTTTTT. This codes for CASSPDRVGAGELFF.

The chain carries TRBV9 and TRBJ2-7; TRBD2 matches at 12 bases. The CDR3 extends over 15 amino acids. CDR1 is SGDLS, CDR2 YYNGEE, per germline. V dropped 4 bases and J dropped 2; count of bases not matched to a gene: 4. CDR3 in amino acids: CASSPLAGGPYEQYF. The CDR3 DNA reads TGTGCCAGCAGCCCCCTAGCGGGAGGGCCCTACGAGCAGTACTTC.

V is TRBV11-2 and J is TRBJ2-1, with D maybe TRBD2 (6 bases). The V and J ends lost 1 base and 6 bases respectively, with 19 bases between them. Germline assignment: CDR1 SGHAT and CDR2 FQNNGV. CDR3 length: 17 amino acids. Written as DNA, the CDR3 is TGTGCCAGCAGCTTAGTCCTCCGGCTCGACGGGGGCAATGAGCAGTTCTTC. Translating it yields CASSLVLRLDGGNEQFF. Full variable domain (rest looked up from reference TRBV11-2 and TRBJ2-1): EAGVAQSPRYKIIEKRQSVAFWCNPISGHATLYWYQQILGQGPKLLIQFQNNGVVDDSQLPKDRFSAERLKGVDSTLKIQPAKLEDSAVYLCASSLVLRLDGGNEQFFGPGTRLTVL.

This rearrangement joins TRBV27 to TRBJ1-1; TRBD1 matches 7 bases. This CDR3 is 15 amino acids long. Germline-derived CDR1 and CDR2 are MNHEY and SMNVEV (reference sequence). V trimming: 5 bases; J trimming: 3 bases; junction bases outside the gene matches: 9. CDR3 protein: CASSPVRTGDTEAFF. As DNA, the CDR3 is TGTGCCAGCAGTCCGGTACGTACAGGGGACACTGAAGCTTTCTTT.

This sequence joins TRBV5-1 and TRBJ1-3; tentative D call: TRBD1 (5 bases). The CDR3 contains 15 residues. The ends were cut back, 4 bases at V and 2 bases at J, with 13 bases in the middle. The V gene's germline CDR1 is SGHRS and CDR2 YFSETQ. CDR3 in amino acids: CASSPDSTTGNTIYF. The CDR3 coding sequence is TGCGCCAGCAGCCCCGACAGCACCACTGGAAACACCATATATTTT. Variable domain in full (rest from reference TRBV5-1 and TRBJ1-3): KAGVTQTPRYLIKTRGQQVTLSCSPISGHRSVSWYQQTPGQGLQFLFEYFSETQRNKGNFPGRFSGRQFSNSRSEMNVSTLELGDSALYLCASSPDSTTGNTIYFGEGSWLTVV.

The gene calls are TRBV7-9 and TRBJ2-4; maybe TRBD2 (5 bases). V lost 8 bases and J 8 bases, leaving 10 bases between the germline ends. The germline V gene has CDR1 SEHNR and CDR2 FQNEAQ (reference sequence). The CDR3 consists of 11 residues. The CDR3 reads CASSEVDIQYF. CDR3 DNA: TGTGCCAGCTCGGAGGTGGACATTCAGTACTTC.

This clone was seen many times. Here the CDR3 reads CASSISAVGGRVGNQPQHF. As DNA, the CDR3 is TGTGCCAGTAGTATTTCAGCGGTCGGGGGGCGGGTTGGCAATCAGCCCCAGCATTTT. The chain is built from TRBV19 and TRBJ1-5; D might be TRBD1 (6 bases). V was clipped by 3 bases and J by 2 bases, with 23 bases between them. The CDR3 is 19 residues long. CDR1 LNHDA and CDR2 SQIVND come from the germline V gene (reference sequence).

This chain joins TRBV6-2 or TRBV6-3 and TRBJ2-1, with TRBD2 matching over 7 bases. Germline V gene lookup returns CDR1 MNHEY and CDR2 SVGEGT. The CDR3 has 15 amino acids. The junction had 7 bases not matched to a gene; V was cut back by 8 bases and J by 0 bases. The CDR3 spells CASRLAGSSYNEQFF. CDR3 bases: TGTGCCAGCCGTTTAGCGGGTAGCTCCTACAATGAGCAGTTCTTC.